Detailed here is one T cell receptor beta chain. There are a few counts of this clonotype. The target of this receptor is not known. No base quality values were provided; no much bigger clone lies one nucleotide off. Read against the paper, the sample's treatment or condition label means: live attenuated yellow fever vaccine strain. Two biological replicates of bulk PBMCs were collected at each blood-draw timepoint. A standard Ficoll-Paque protocol was used to isolate PBMCs from peripheral blood. RNA was extracted with TriZol from bulk PBMCs, CD4 and CD8 fractions, and dextramer-positive and dextramer-negative fractions. From the cysteine through the phenylalanine, the CDR3 covers 12 amino acids. Only the CDR3 portion is preserved as DNA: 36 bases, with reading frame beginning at the first base. Trimming costs V 5 bases and J 3 bases, and their ends lie 6 bases apart. CDR1 is given as KGHDR and CDR2 as SFDVKD, both from the germline V gene.

This sample is part of a study of T cells after yellow fever vaccination (dated by TCRdb to the late 2010s). Some background on the complete study: Libraries from fractions with low cell numbers were prepared with the SMART-Seq v4 Ultra Low Input RNA kit. Bulk PBMC replicates and cell subsets were isolated from blood drawn at multiple timepoints before and after both primary and secondary immunization. Two healthy male donors made up the cohort, one aged 18 to 29 years and the other aged 30 to 39 years. To follow T-cell clones before and after both primary and booster YFV17D yellow fever vaccination, bulk TCR alpha and beta repertoires underwent longitudinal sequencing. On the study overall, not on this receptor specifically: After the booster, most of the clones that had expanded following primary vaccination were detected again (just under 97% of CD4 and 80% to 90% of CD8), which suggests that memory was broadly maintained. Compared with the primary T-cell response, the secondary T-cell response was faster but weaker, reaching its peak on day 5 rather than on day 15. FACS-sorted repertoires could contain abundant contaminating clonotypes from the bulk population, so computational filtering was required. The study included only a couple of donors, which limits how far the findings can be generalized. A small fraction of clonotypes showed up in both the CD4 and CD8 compartments, probably as a result of convergent recombination.

Synthesis of TCR cDNA relied on 5'RACE template switching, a step that introduced a universal primer site along with unique molecular identifiers. Priming of cDNA synthesis was performed from both the TCR alpha and TCR beta constant segments. Libraries were amplified in two PCR steps, with sample barcodes and sequencing adapters added in the second step. Sequencing of the libraries was done on either Illumina HiSeq 2500 (2x100 bp) or NovaSeq (2x150 bp). Regarding the original processing steps: Demultiplexing of reads and collapsing into UMI consensus sequences were performed with MIGEC, and V(D)J alignment was carried out with MiXCR. Using edgeR on replicate PBMC samples, clonotypes were called vaccine-responding if FDR was below 0.01 and the log2 fold change was above 5 up to day 15. Bulk clonotypes were assigned CD4 or CD8 identity according to which sequenced CD4 or CD8 repertoire held them at higher abundance. The public reads were reprocessed in TCRdb via fastp at Q25 and MiXCR, keeping in-frame beta chains. For every CDR3 protein sequence, its rows merge into one entry that carries the most common genes and DNA. These V and J calls are TCRdb output, not the study's own analysis. In all, the sample holds under 700,000 distinct CDR3 sequences, and about a sixth of those were seen once. The ten largest account for roughly a sixth of the sample.

This receptor chain uses TRBV24-1 and TRBJ2-5, with TRBD2 tentatively as D gene (5 bases match). This clonotype was sampled from a man aged 18 to 35 who received the YFV17D yellow fever vaccine. The material sequenced was PBMCs, taken about 5 days after the first yellow fever vaccination. The nucleotide sequence is given as TGTGCCACCAGTGGGGGAGAAGAGACCCAGTACTTC. The translation is CATSGGEETQYF.